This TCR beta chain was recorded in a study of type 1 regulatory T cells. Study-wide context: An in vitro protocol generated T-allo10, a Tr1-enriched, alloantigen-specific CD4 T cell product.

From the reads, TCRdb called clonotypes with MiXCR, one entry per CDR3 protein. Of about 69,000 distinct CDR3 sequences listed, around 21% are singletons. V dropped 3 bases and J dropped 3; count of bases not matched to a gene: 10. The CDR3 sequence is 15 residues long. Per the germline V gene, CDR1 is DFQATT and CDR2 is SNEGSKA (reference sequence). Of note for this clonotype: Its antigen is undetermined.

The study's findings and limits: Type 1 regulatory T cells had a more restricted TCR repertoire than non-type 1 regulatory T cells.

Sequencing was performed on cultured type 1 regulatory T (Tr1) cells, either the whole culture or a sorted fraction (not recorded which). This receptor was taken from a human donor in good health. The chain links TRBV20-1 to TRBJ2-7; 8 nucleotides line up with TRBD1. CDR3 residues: CSASSPGTGVYEQYF. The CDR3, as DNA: TGCAGTGCTAGTAGTCCCGGGACAGGAGTCTACGAGCAGTACTTC.